The 7 T cell receptor beta chains listed next were all sequenced from one sample in a study of long-term antiretroviral therapy in people with HIV. Researchers ran immunoSEQ v3.0 at survey level. Sequencing used immunoSEQ multiplex PCR; TCRdb keeps in-frame clones, though not all of them. This table has about 19,000 clones, 91% appearing once. Sequencing was performed on unsorted PBMCs, taken 3 years after starting antiretroviral therapy. These receptors all stem from a man aged 50 or older with HIV.

The chain carries TRBV19 and TRBJ1-5, with D tentatively TRBD1 (5 bases). Trimming left V 5 bases short and J 0 bases short, with 11 bases between. This CDR3 is built from 15 residues. Germline CDR1 reads LNHDA; CDR2 reads SQIVND (reference sequence). CDR3 protein: CASSFPQVSNQPQHF. CDR3 DNA: TGTGCCAGTAGTTTCCCACAGGTTAGCAATCAGCCCCAGCATTTT.

This chain links TRBV5-6 with TRBJ1-2, with 7 bases that match TRBD1. The CDR3 extends over 17 amino acids. The junction had 8 bases not matched to a gene; V was cut back by 0 bases and J by 0 bases. The germline V gene encodes CDR1 SGHDT and CDR2 YYEEEE. The CDR3 sequence is CASSLGGQRLTNYGYTF. The CDR3 DNA reads as TGTGCCAGCAGCTTGGGGGGACAGAGACTTACTAACTATGGCTACACCTTC.

The CDR3 reads CASSERRGWDIQYF. CDR3 nucleotides: TGTGCCAGCAGTGAACGGAGGGGGTGGGACATTCAGTACTTC. The chain employs TRBV6-1 and TRBJ2-4; D assignment may be TRBD1 or TRBD2 (6 bases each). The CDR3 contains 14 residues. Germline loops: CDR1 MNHNS, CDR2 SASEGT. V was clipped by 2 bases and J by 8 bases, with 13 bases between them.

This rearrangement joins TRBV30 to TRBJ1-2, with D unclear. V dropped 4 bases and J dropped 0 bases, with 12 bases sitting between them. This CDR3 region has 14 residues. CDR1 and CDR2 (germline): GTSNPN, SVGIG (reference sequence). CDR3 DNA: TGTGCCTGGAACGCGGGCAGCTCTAACTATGGCTACACCTTC. Protein product: CAWNAGSSNYGYTF.

The V call is TRBV5-1, the J call TRBJ2-7; TRBD2 agrees at 7 bases. CDR3 length: 13 residues. CDR1 is SGHRS, CDR2 YFSETQ, per germline. With V trimmed by 7 bases and J by 2 bases, 6 bases remained unmatched. This CDR3 is CASALGGAYEQYF. DNA for the CDR3: TGCGCCAGCGCCCTGGGGGGGGCCTACGAGCAGTACTTC.

This chain links TRBV28 with TRBJ2-7; TRBD1 agrees at 9 bases. Looked up from germline, CDR1 is MDHEN and CDR2 is SYDVKM. V gave up 5 bases and J gave up 3 bases; unmatched junction bases: 5. The CDR3 is 14 amino acids. The DNA for the CDR3 is TGTGCCAGCAGTCCCACGGGACAGGGCTACGAGCAGTACTTC. Translated, it gives CASSPTGQGYEQYF.

The chain carries TRBV10-1 and TRBJ2-1; D is possibly TRBD1 or TRBD2 (5 bases each). Germline CDR1 is WNHNN and CDR2 is SYGVQD (reference sequence). The CDR3 has 14 residues. The V end lost 5 bases, the J end lost 4 bases, and 12 bases lay between the germline ends. CDR3 amino acids: CASSPHGGYNEQFF. For the CDR3, the DNA is TGCGCCAGCAGTCCACATGGGGGATACAATGAGCAGTTCTTC.